Each of the 12 T cell receptor beta chains below was sequenced from the same sample in a study of vaccination effects on CD4 cells after COVID-19. Sequencing was performed with immunoSEQ multiplex PCR; in TCRdb, only in-frame clones are kept and a portion is missing. The sample holds 40,000 to 45,000 clones, around 77% seen once. In the ViraFEST assay, antigen-specific CD4+ clonotypes were identified by expansion after peptide-pool stimulation. Isolating CD4+ T cells followed 9 to 10 days of culture. People in the vaccine group had not been infected with SARS-CoV-2 before, and their nucleocapsid antibodies were negative. No antigen has been assigned to these receptors. The material was CD4+ T cells from PBMCs cultured with HCoV-NL63 spike peptides, obtained before COVID-19 vaccination. These TCRs come from a human donor who received a COVID-19 vaccine.

This chain uses TRBV18 with TRBJ2-7; the D gene is possibly TRBD1 (6 bases). The germline gives CDR1 KGHSH, CDR2 LQKENI. This CDR3 is 15 amino acids long. Trimming pared 3 bases from V and 0 bases from J, leaving 12 bases between. In DNA form, the CDR3 reads TGTGCCAGCTCACCCTCGACAGGTCCCTCCTACGAGCAGTACGTC. Its protein product is CASSPSTGPSYEQYV.

The chain combines TRBV2 with TRBJ2-7, with 9 nucleotides matching TRBD1. V was pared by 5 bases and J by 4 bases, with 9 bases of the junction left unmatched. Germline-derived CDR1 and CDR2 are SNHLY and FYNNEI. This CDR3 comprises 15 residues. The CDR3 sequence: CASSRGQGQAYEQYV. The CDR3 region has the DNA TGTGCCAGCAGTCGGGGACAGGGTCAAGCTTACGAGCAGTACGTC.

The V gene is TRBV3-1 (or the pseudogene TRBV3-2), the J gene TRBJ2-5; the D is unclear. Trimming cost V 2 bases and J 3 bases, with 10 bases left between them. Germline V CDR1 and CDR2: LGHDT, YNNKEL (reference sequence). CDR3 length: 14 amino acids. CDR3 bases: TGTGCCAGCAGCCAATTCCCCAGCAAAGAGACCCAGTACTTC. Translating gives CASSQFPSKETQYF.

The V and J genes are TRBV18 and TRBJ1-2; 8 positions match TRBD1. From germline, CDR1 is KGHSH and CDR2 LQKENI. This CDR3 has 14 residues. With V trimmed by 6 bases and J by 7 bases, 10 bases remained unmatched. The CDR3 DNA reads as TGTGCCAGCTCCTTCATTGACAGGGGAAGTGGCTACACCTTC. Translation: CASSFIDRGSGYTF.

This chain connects TRBV19 to TRBJ1-2; 8 nucleotides align to TRBD1. V gave up 5 bases and J gave up 0 bases; unmatched junction bases: 5. Germline CDR1 reads LNHDA; CDR2 reads SQIVND (reference sequence). CDR3 length equals 15 residues. CDR3 nucleotide sequence: TGTGCCAGTAGTCTTCGGGACAGGACTAACTATGGCTACACCTTC. The encoded protein is CASSLRDRTNYGYTF. The whole variable domain, remainder taken from reference TRBV19 and TRBJ1-2, is DGGITQSPKYLFRKEGQNVTLSCEQNLNHDAMYWYRQDPGQGLRLIYYSQIVNDFQKGDIAEGYSVSREKKESFPLTVTSAQKNPTAFYLCASSLRDRTNYGYTFGSGTRLTVV.

The chain has TRBV2 and TRBJ2-3; D possibly uses TRBD1 or TRBD2 (6 bases each). Trimming took 5 bases from V and 0 from J, leaving 9 bases between them. Germline assignment: CDR1 SNHLY and CDR2 FYNNEI. The CDR3 is made up of 14 amino acids. CDR3 sequence: CASSRGRSTDTQYF. CDR3 DNA sequence: TGTGCCAGCAGTCGGGGGCGGAGCACAGATACGCAGTATTTT.

This clone has only a few counts. This chain uses TRBV7-3 with TRBJ1-2; no clear D. The germline CDR1 and CDR2 sequences are SGHTA and FQGTGA. The CDR3 consists of 12 residues. V was shortened by 3 bases and J by 8 bases, with 10 bases between the two germline ends. The CDR3, as DNA: TGTGCCAGCAGCTTCGAGGGCGGAGGCTACACCTTC. It translates to CASSFEGGGYTF. The entire variable domain, with the rest obtained from reference TRBV7-3 and TRBJ1-2, is as follows: GAGVSQTPSNKVTEKGKYVELRCDPISGHTALYWYRQSLGQGPEFLIYFQGTGAADDSGLPNDRFFAVRPEGSVSTLKIQRTERGDSAVYLCASSFEGGGYTFGSGTRLTVV.

This clone has only a few counts. The CDR3 DNA reads as TGTGCCAGCAGCAAAGTAGGGGGTGCAGATACGCAGTATTTT. Its protein is CASSKVGGADTQYF. J is TRBJ2-3 and V is TRBV7-9, with a possible D match to TRBD1 (6 bases). Germline-derived CDR1 and CDR2 are SEHNR and FQNEAQ (reference sequence). The CDR3 runs 14 residues. Trimming took 5 bases from V and 4 from J, leaving 13 bases between them.

V gene TRBV12-3 or TRBV12-4 combines with J gene TRBJ1-5; the D is unclear. The CDR3 loop spans 13 amino acids. V was trimmed by 6 bases and J by 4 bases, leaving 10 bases between them. The CDR3 bases are TGTGCCAGCAGCCCTAACAAGAATCAGCCCCAGCATTTT. Translation: CASSPNKNQPQHF.

The chain is built from TRBV9 and TRBJ2-1; TRBD1 matches at 9 bases. The germline CDR1 and CDR2 sequences are SGDLS and YYNGEE. J was trimmed by 7 bases and V by 4 bases; bases with no gene match: 12. The CDR3 length is 16 residues. CDR3 in DNA: TGTGCCAGCAGCACAATACCGGGACAGGGATTGAATGAGCAGTTCTTC. Its protein product is CASSTIPGQGLNEQFF.

This chain links TRBV7-2 with TRBJ1-2; TRBD1 aligns across 8 bases. The germline CDR1 and CDR2 sequences are SGHTA and FQGNSA. V lost 4 bases and J lost 7; bases outside the gene matches: 2. This CDR3 spans 12 amino acids. The CDR3 sequence: CASSSQGGGYTF. In DNA, the CDR3 is TGTGCCAGCAGCTCACAGGGGGGTGGCTACACCTTC.

The chain is built from TRBV15 and TRBJ1-2; 7 nucleotides agree with TRBD1. Trimming removed 8 bases from V and 2 bases from J; junction bases left unmatched: 5. This CDR3 region has 13 residues. The germline V gene encodes CDR1 LNHNV and CDR2 YYDKDF (reference sequence). CDR3 nucleotide sequence: TGTGCCACCGACCAGGACAGGAACTATGGCTACACCTTC. This codes for CATDQDRNYGYTF.